The 17 T cell receptor beta chains below come from one sample, sequenced in a study of spatial heterogeneity in lung cancer. TCRdb recomputed calls from the 5' RACE reads with MiXCR, one row per CDR3 protein. The sample shows some 15,000 distinct CDR3 sequences, 4% to 5% of them seen only once. What these receptors recognize is not known. Study results and caveats: One measure, the expanded intratumoral alpha and beta TCR count, tracked tumor mutation counts.

Time point of the sample: sample taken at primary tumor resection. This material consisted of lung tumor tissue, taken at surgery. The receptors here all came from a female donor with early-stage non-small cell lung cancer.

In this sample, this clonotype turned up many times. The chain uses TRBV10-3 and TRBJ2-7; D might be TRBD1 (5 bases). The CDR3 loop spans 12 amino acids. The V gene lost 2 bases and the J gene lost 4 bases, with 6 bases spanning the gap. The germline V gene has CDR1 ENHRY and CDR2 SYGVKD. The CDR3 sequence is CAISETGYEQYF. The CDR3, as DNA: TGTGCCATCAGTGAGACAGGTTACGAGCAGTACTTC.

This clonotype was picked up many times. This chain connects TRBV11-2 to TRBJ2-1; D may be TRBD2 (6 bases). V dropped 5 bases and J dropped 4 bases, with 18 bases sitting between them. From germline, CDR1 is SGHAT and CDR2 FQNNGV. This CDR3 is built from 16 residues. CDR3 DNA sequence: TGTGCCAGCAGCCCAGCCCCGGGGGTTTGGTACAATGAGCAGTTCTTC. Its protein product is CASSPAPGVWYNEQFF.

This clonotype appeared many times. J is TRBJ2-3 and V is TRBV7-3, with D possibly matching TRBD2 (6 bases). Germline loops: CDR1 SGHTA, CDR2 FQGTGA. CDR3 length equals 17 residues. The V and J ends lost 2 bases and 0 bases respectively, with 15 bases between them. CDR3 coding DNA: TGTGCCAGCAGCTTAGGGCCCAGCGGGTTAAGCACAGATACGCAGTATTTT. Its translation is CASSLGPSGLSTDTQYF.

Many counts were recorded for this clonotype. The chain is built from TRBV5-1 and TRBJ2-7; D call uncertain. Deletions cut 1 base from V and 3 bases from J, with 20 bases between. CDR1 SGHRS and CDR2 YFSETQ come from the germline V gene. CDR3 size: 17 residues. The DNA of the CDR3 is TGCGCCAGCAGCTTGTCTCCGATCGGGTACTCTCTCTACGAGCAGTACTTC. Its translation is CASSLSPIGYSLYEQYF. Full variable domain (remainder filled in from reference TRBV5-1 and TRBJ2-7): KAGVTQTPRYLIKTRGQQVTLSCSPISGHRSVSWYQQTPGQGLQFLFEYFSETQRNKGNFPGRFSGRQFSNSRSEMNVSTLELGDSALYLCASSLSPIGYSLYEQYFGPGTRLTVT.

At least ten counts were recorded for this clonotype. This rearrangement joins TRBV19 to TRBJ2-7; possibly TRBD2 for D (6 bases). Germline CDR1 reads LNHDA; CDR2 reads SQIVND (reference sequence). Trimming took off 5 bases at V and 1 base at J, with 15 bases between the two ends. This CDR3 contains 15 residues. The CDR3 DNA follows: TGTGCCAGTAGTTCGGGACTTCTTAGGTCCTACGAGCAGTACTTC. It codes for CASSSGLLRSYEQYF.

This clonotype has ten or more counts. This sequence joins TRBV28 and TRBJ1-1; D is possibly TRBD1 (6 bases). The CDR3 spans 14 residues. The V end was cut by 6 bases, the J end by 5 bases, with 16 bases between. CDR1 is MDHEN, CDR2 SYDVKM, per germline. The CDR3 protein is CASRPPGEWTEAFF. The CDR3 DNA reads TGTGCCAGCAGGCCTCCAGGGGAGTGGACTGAAGCTTTCTTT.

This clonotype was seen repeatedly, ten times or more. The chain couples TRBV6-2 or TRBV6-3 to TRBJ2-1; TRBD1 might be the D (6 bases). Germline V gene lookup returns CDR1 MNHEY and CDR2 SVGEGT. The V and J ends lost 5 bases and 4 bases respectively, with 18 bases between them. The CDR3 runs to 16 residues. CDR3 sequence reads: CASSNRVGARYNEQFF. The CDR3 DNA follows: TGTGCCAGCAGTAACAGGGTAGGGGCGAGGTACAATGAGCAGTTCTTC.

The V gene is TRBV5-1, the J gene TRBJ1-6; no definite D call. CDR3 length: 17 residues. Germline CDR1 reads SGHRS; CDR2 reads YFSETQ. V was clipped by 0 bases and J by 0 bases, with 10 bases between them. The CDR3 is CASSLGRSSSYNSPLHF. CDR3 coding DNA: TGCGCCAGCAGCTTGGGAAGGTCAAGCTCCTATAATTCACCCCTCCACTTT.

This clonotype was detected many times. The rearrangement joins TRBV29-1 to TRBJ2-7, with D possibly TRBD1 on 5 matching bases. Germline V gives CDR1 SQVTM, CDR2 ANQGSEA. Trimming pared 4 bases from V and 6 bases from J, leaving 13 bases between. The CDR3 contains 12 residues. The CDR3: CSVGQGRVEQYF. CDR3 DNA: TGCAGCGTTGGGCAGGGTCGGGTCGAGCAGTACTTC.

This clonotype was seen repeatedly, ten times or more. This rearrangement joins TRBV7-2 to TRBJ2-1; 8 bases are a match to TRBD2. Germline CDR1 is SGHTA and CDR2 is FQGNSA. The CDR3 runs 16 residues. Trimming at V came to 5 bases and at J to 4 bases, leaving 10 bases not matched to a gene. The CDR3 loop reads CASSTIAGTAYNEQFF. CDR3 in DNA: TGTGCCAGCAGCACCATAGCGGGGACCGCTTACAATGAGCAGTTCTTC.

This clonotype was counted many times. V usage is TRBV6-6 and J usage is TRBJ1-6; 8 nucleotides align to TRBD1. Germline CDR1 reads MNHNY; CDR2 reads SVGAGI (reference sequence). CDR3 length: 14 residues. V lost 6 bases, J lost 6 bases, and 4 bases stayed unmatched. For the CDR3, the DNA is TGTGCCAGCAGACTGGGACAGGCTAATTCACCCCTCCACTTT. Translating gives CASRLGQANSPLHF.

The sample holds many counts of this clonotype. The chain links TRBV11-1 to TRBJ2-3; D gene unclear. CDR1 and CDR2 from the germline V gene are SGHAT and FQDESV (reference sequence). The V end was cut by 2 bases, the J end by 5 bases, with 5 bases between. The CDR3 has 12 amino acids. CDR3 coding DNA: TGTGCCAGCAGCTTACAGAGAGATACGCAGTATTTT. It encodes CASSLQRDTQYF.

This clonotype showed up many times. V and J are TRBV12-3 or TRBV12-4 and TRBJ1-5; D remains unclear. The CDR3 loop spans 12 amino acids. Trimming shortened V by 6 bases and J by 1 base, and 4 bases separated the two germline ends. The CDR3, as DNA: TGTGCCAGCAGGGGCAGCAATCAGCCCCAGCATTTT. Its translation: CASRGSNQPQHF.

At least ten counts were recorded for this clonotype. This chain connects TRBV11-2 to TRBJ2-4; no reliable D call. The ends were cut back, 1 base at V and 13 bases at J, with 8 bases in the middle. The germline gives CDR1 SGHAT, CDR2 FQNNGV. The CDR3 is 11 residues long. In DNA, the CDR3 is TGTGCCAGCAGCTTAGGCAGACTCCAGTACTTC. Its translation is CASSLGRLQYF.

There are a few counts of this clonotype. The CDR3 coding sequence is TGTGCCAGCAGTTCTCATGGGAGGGCTAATCAGCCCCAGCATTTT. Its protein is CASSSHGRANQPQHF. The chain recombines TRBV6-6 with TRBJ1-5; D is unclear. Trimming shortened V by 4 bases and J by 4 bases, and 14 bases separated the two germline ends. Germline V gives CDR1 MNHNY, CDR2 SVGAGI (reference sequence). There are 15 residues in the CDR3.

Ten or more counts support this clonotype. The rearrangement uses TRBV6-6 and TRBJ2-3; D may match TRBD1 or TRBD2 (6 bases each). Germline V gene sequence: CDR1 MNHNY, CDR2 SVGAGI (reference sequence). The CDR3 length is 14 residues. The V and J ends lost 4 bases and 6 bases respectively, with 14 bases between them. This chain's CDR3 is CASSWGARADTQYF. The CDR3 DNA reads as TGTGCCAGCAGTTGGGGGGCCCGGGCGGATACGCAGTATTTT.

This clonotype was recorded many times. The chain employs TRBV12-3 or TRBV12-4 and TRBJ1-5; D is undetermined. The CDR3 sequence is 15 residues long. The V end lost 2 bases, the J end lost 2 bases, and 10 bases lay between the germline ends. This CDR3 reads CASSLRPAGNQPQHF. The CDR3 DNA follows: TGTGCCAGCAGTTTAAGGCCGGCGGGCAATCAGCCCCAGCATTTT.